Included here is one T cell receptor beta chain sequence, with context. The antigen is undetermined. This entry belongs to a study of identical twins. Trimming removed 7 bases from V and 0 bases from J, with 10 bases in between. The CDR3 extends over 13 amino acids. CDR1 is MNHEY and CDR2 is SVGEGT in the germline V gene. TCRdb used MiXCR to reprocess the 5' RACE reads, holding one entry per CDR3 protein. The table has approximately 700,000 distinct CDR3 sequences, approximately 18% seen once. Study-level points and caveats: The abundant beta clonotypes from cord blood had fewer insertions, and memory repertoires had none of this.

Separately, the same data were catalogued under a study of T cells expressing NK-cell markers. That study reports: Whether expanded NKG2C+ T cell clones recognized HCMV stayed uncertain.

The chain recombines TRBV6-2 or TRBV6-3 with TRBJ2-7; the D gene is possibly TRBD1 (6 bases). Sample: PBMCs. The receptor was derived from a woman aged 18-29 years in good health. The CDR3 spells CASTRQDSYEQYF. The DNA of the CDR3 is TGTGCCAGCACCCGACAGGACTCCTACGAGCAGTACTTC.